The sample holds one count of the clone carrying this TCR beta chain. Its specificity is not known. The sample belongs to a study of vaccination and CD4 T cells after COVID-19. Study information: Nasal swab PCR had shown SARS-CoV-2 positivity in the convalescent patients (roughly nine mild cases, one severe case).

The treatment here: approximately nine-day PBMC culture with coronavirus spike peptide pools or control peptides (ViraFEST assay). First, ViraFEST expanded antigen-specific T cells with peptide pools, and next it sequenced the TCRs. Once cultured approximately nine days, CD4+ T cells underwent isolation by negative selection. Unmatched junction bases numbered 3, after V lost 0 bases and J lost 2 bases. The CDR3 sequence is 15 residues long. CDR1 and CDR2 from the germline V gene are SGHNT and YENEEA. With the Oncomine TCR Beta short-read assay, DNA from cultured CD4+ T cells was sequenced. Scientists extracted genomic DNA from CD4+ T cells grown in culture. MiXCR was run by TCRdb on the PCR reads, yielding one entry per CDR3 protein. The sample lists 25,000 or so distinct CDR3 sequences, about 54% occurring once.

The chain joins TRBV11-3 to TRBJ1-1; 7 positions match TRBD1. Sequencing was done on a sample of CD4+ T cells from blood, cultured in vitro. The TCR was taken from a human donor who had recovered from COVID-19. The CDR3: CASSLEGTANTEAFF. CDR3 DNA: TGTGCCAGCAGCTTAGAGGGGACAGCAAACACTGAAGCTTTCTTT.